The 20 T cell receptor beta chains given below trace back to one sample, sequenced in a study of cytomegalovirus exposure and HLA in healthy donors. With 60 Vbeta and 13 Jbeta primers, the PCR was carried out. Clones were sequenced by immunoSEQ multiplex PCR, and TCRdb holds only the in-frame ones, with some missing. The repertoire holds under 200,000 clones, with 81% as singletons. Sequences were obtained from PBMCs. The receptor set was obtained from a woman between 18 and 29 years old in good health and CMV-seronegative.

J is TRBJ2-7 and V is TRBV5-1; 10 nucleotides agree with TRBD2. The length of the CDR3 is 15 residues. J gave up 6 bases and V 0 bases, and 6 bases lay outside the gene matches. Per the germline V gene, CDR1 is SGHRS and CDR2 is YFSETQ. For the CDR3, the DNA is TGCGCCAGCAGCTTGGAGGGGGGACTAGCGAGCGAGCAGTACTTC. This sequence encodes CASSLEGGLASEQYF.

V and J are TRBV9 and TRBJ1-3, with a tentative D call TRBD1 (5 bases). The germline CDR1 and CDR2 sequences are SGDLS and YYNGEE. The CDR3 covers 15 residues. V was trimmed by 0 bases and J by 3 bases, leaving 10 bases between them. The CDR3 region has the DNA TGTGCCAGCAGCGTAGACCGGGGGGGTGGAAACACCATATATTTT. This encodes CASSVDRGGGNTIYF.

The chain couples TRBV14 to TRBJ1-4; 9 positions agree with TRBD1. Germline V gene lookup returns CDR1 SGHDN and CDR2 FVKESK. V shed 2 bases, J shed 10 bases, and the junction held 8 bases outside the gene matches. The CDR3 is 15 residues long. CDR3 DNA sequence: TGTGCCAGCAGCCAACAAGACAGGGGGGTCGGAAAACTGTTTTTT. Translating gives CASSQQDRGVGKLFF.

The chain links TRBV6-1 to TRBJ1-2, with TRBD1 as a possible D gene (5 bases). Trimming pared 2 bases from V and 4 bases from J, leaving 17 bases between. Looked up from germline, CDR1 is MNHNS and CDR2 is SASEGT. The CDR3 sequence is 16 residues long. CDR3 sequence: CASSESTHGDSYGYTF. The CDR3 region has the DNA TGTGCCAGCAGTGAATCGACGCACGGAGACAGCTATGGCTACACCTTC.

The chain employs TRBV6-1 and TRBJ1-5; 9 positions match TRBD1. There are 18 residues in the CDR3. The germline V gene encodes CDR1 MNHNS and CDR2 SASEGT. Trimming at V came to 4 bases and at J to 5 bases, leaving 15 bases not matched to a gene. Here the CDR3 DNA reads TGTGCCAGCAGTGGCCAAATGCAACAGGGGGCGGTCGATCAGCCCCAGCATTTT. Translation: CASSGQMQQGAVDQPQHF.

The chain couples TRBV7-8 to TRBJ1-2; 10 nucleotides line up with TRBD1. With V trimmed by 0 bases and J by 0 bases, 19 bases remained unmatched. The CDR3 is 22 amino acids. CDR1 is SGHVS, CDR2 FQNEAQ, per germline. This CDR3 reads CASSLAPPHSDRDRGANYGYTF. CDR3 nucleotides: TGTGCCAGCAGCTTAGCCCCACCCCACTCAGACCGGGACAGGGGTGCTAACTATGGCTACACCTTC.

The CDR3 loop is CASKRRSSYEQYF. The DNA of the CDR3 is TGTGCCAGCAAGAGACGGAGCTCCTACGAGCAGTACTTC. V usage is TRBV2 and J usage is TRBJ2-7; D uncertain. The CDR3 sequence is 13 residues long. Per germline, CDR1 SNHLY and CDR2 FYNNEI. V dropped 7 bases and J dropped 0 bases, with 10 bases sitting between them.

The rearrangement links TRBV7-3 to TRBJ1-4; 7 bases line up with TRBD1. This CDR3 has 20 amino acids. Germline V gene data show CDR1 as SGHTA and CDR2 as FQGTGA. V was pared by 4 bases and J by 8 bases, with 25 bases of the junction left unmatched. CDR3 coding DNA: TGTGCCAGCAGCTACTTTGGAAGGGACAGACCCGTGTTCCCGTGGGAAAAACTGTTTTTT. It is translated as CASSYFGRDRPVFPWEKLFF. Supplemented by reference TRBV7-3 and TRBJ1-4, the full variable domain reads GAGVSQTPSNKVTEKGKYVELRCDPISGHTALYWYRQSLGQGPEFLIYFQGTGAADDSGLPNDRFFAVRPEGSVSTLKIQRTERGDSAVYLCASSYFGRDRPVFPWEKLFFGSGTQLSVL.

This chain uses TRBV18 with TRBJ1-3; no reliable D call. The CDR3 sequence is 15 residues long. The germline gives CDR1 KGHSH, CDR2 LQKENI. The V end was cut by 5 bases, the J end by 0 bases, with 11 bases between. The CDR3 sequence is CASSSDGSSGNTIYF. The CDR3 nucleotides read TGTGCCAGCTCATCGGACGGGAGCTCTGGAAACACCATATATTTT. The full variable domain, with the rest looked up from reference TRBV18 and TRBJ1-3, is NAGVMQNPRHLVRRRGQEARLRCSPMKGHSHVYWYRQLPEEGLKFMVYLQKENIIDESGMPKERFSAEFPKEGPSILRIQQVVRGDSAAYFCASSSDGSSGNTIYFGEGSWLTVV.

In this sample, this clone turned up a few times. The chain is built from TRBV7-2 and TRBJ2-1; TRBD1 agrees at 8 bases. CDR1 is SGHTA, CDR2 FQGNSA, per germline. The CDR3 loop spans 13 amino acids. V lost 2 bases, J lost 9 bases, and 3 bases stayed unmatched. The CDR3 DNA reads TGTGCCAGCAGCTTATCAGGACAGGGTGAGCAGTTCTTC. This codes for CASSLSGQGEQFF.

The chain employs TRBV10-2 and TRBJ1-2; the D is unclear. The CDR3 has 13 residues. The germline V gene encodes CDR1 WSHSY and CDR2 SAAADI. Trimming shortened V by 5 bases and J by 2 bases, and 9 bases separated the two germline ends. The CDR3, as DNA: TGCGCCAGCAGTCTCGGCAGGAACTATGGCTACACCTTC. It specifies CASSLGRNYGYTF.

V usage is TRBV7-6 and J usage is TRBJ2-5; D is perhaps TRBD2 (6 bases). The germline V gene encodes CDR1 SGHVS and CDR2 FNYEAQ. V was shortened by 5 bases and J by 4 bases, with 11 bases between the two germline ends. The CDR3 is made up of 13 amino acids. The CDR3 nucleotides read TGTGCCAGCAGCCAGGGAGCGGGAGAGACCCAGTACTTC. This sequence encodes CASSQGAGETQYF.

This rearrangement joins TRBV14 to TRBJ2-2; 9 positions match TRBD2. After removal of 2 bases from V and 5 bases from J, the junction contained 9 bases not matched to a gene. CDR1 and CDR2 from the germline V gene are SGHDN and FVKESK. This CDR3 is 17 amino acids long. The CDR3 region has the DNA TGTGCCAGCAGCCAAACGAACGACCTAGCGGGAACCGGGGAGCTGTTTTTT. Translated: CASSQTNDLAGTGELFF.

This chain connects TRBV14 to TRBJ2-7, with D possibly TRBD1 on 5 matching bases. The germline V gene encodes CDR1 SGHDN and CDR2 FVKESK. The V end was cut by 2 bases, the J end by 7 bases, with 6 bases between. The CDR3 is 11 residues long. For the CDR3, the DNA is TGTGCCAGCAGCCAAAGACAGGAGCAGTACTTC. Its translation: CASSQRQEQYF.

CDR3 bases: TGTGCCAGCAGCCCCGAGAGGTCCTCTGGAAACACCATATATTTT. Protein product: CASSPERSSGNTIYF. This rearrangement joins TRBV7-9 to TRBJ1-3; unclear D gene. Germline V gene lookup returns CDR1 SEHNR and CDR2 FQNEAQ (reference sequence). The CDR3 is 15 amino acids. Trimming left V 5 bases short and J 0 bases short, with 11 bases between.

This chain connects TRBV19 to TRBJ1-2, with 9 bases matching TRBD1. With V trimmed by 5 bases and J by 7 bases, 8 bases remained unmatched. The CDR3 totals 14 residues. Germline V gene sequence: CDR1 LNHDA, CDR2 SQIVND (reference sequence). This CDR3 reads CASSRTGELGGYTF. CDR3 sequence (DNA): TGTGCCAGTAGTCGGACAGGGGAATTGGGTGGCTACACCTTC.

This chain connects TRBV5-4 to TRBJ2-2; no clear D gene. Trimming removed 6 bases at V and 3 bases at J, with 12 bases between. Germline CDR1 reads SGHNT; CDR2 reads YYREEE (reference sequence). The CDR3 has 14 amino acids. In nucleotides, the CDR3 is TGTGCCAGCACCTCCACCGGGTACACCGGGGAGCTGTTTTTT. Its translation: CASTSTGYTGELFF. The complete variable domain, with remaining parts taken from reference TRBV5-4 and TRBJ2-2, reads ETGVTQSPTHLIKTRGQQVTLRCSSQSGHNTVSWYQQALGQGPQFIFQYYREEENGRGNFPPRFSGLQFPNYSSELNVNALELDDSALYLCASTSTGYTGELFFGEGSRLTVL.

V gene TRBV10-2 combines with J gene TRBJ2-2; TRBD2 matches 11 bases. The CDR3 covers 18 residues. Germline V gene lookup returns CDR1 WSHSY and CDR2 SAAADI. J gave up 4 bases and V 0 bases, and 7 bases lay outside the gene matches. The CDR3 region is CASSESIQLAGATGELFF. The CDR3 DNA reads as TGCGCCAGCAGTGAGTCGATTCAACTAGCGGGAGCCACCGGGGAGCTGTTTTTT.

This chain links TRBV11-2 with TRBJ1-1, with D possibly being TRBD1 (5 bases). The CDR3 is 13 amino acids. Per germline, CDR1 SGHAT and CDR2 FQNNGV. The ends were cut back, 8 bases at V and 1 base at J, with 11 bases in the middle. The CDR3 nucleotides are TGTGCCAGCGGGGGAGGGAGGAACACTGAAGCTTTCTTT. Amino acids: CASGGGRNTEAFF.

The chain has TRBV10-2 and TRBJ1-4; possible D gene TRBD1, 5 bases. Germline CDR1 and CDR2: WSHSY and SAAADI. Deletions cut 3 bases from V and 5 bases from J, with 10 bases between. This CDR3 is 14 amino acids long. This CDR3 reads CASSDLQGNEKLFF. In nucleotides, the CDR3 is TGCGCCAGCAGTGATCTCCAGGGCAATGAAAAACTGTTTTTT.